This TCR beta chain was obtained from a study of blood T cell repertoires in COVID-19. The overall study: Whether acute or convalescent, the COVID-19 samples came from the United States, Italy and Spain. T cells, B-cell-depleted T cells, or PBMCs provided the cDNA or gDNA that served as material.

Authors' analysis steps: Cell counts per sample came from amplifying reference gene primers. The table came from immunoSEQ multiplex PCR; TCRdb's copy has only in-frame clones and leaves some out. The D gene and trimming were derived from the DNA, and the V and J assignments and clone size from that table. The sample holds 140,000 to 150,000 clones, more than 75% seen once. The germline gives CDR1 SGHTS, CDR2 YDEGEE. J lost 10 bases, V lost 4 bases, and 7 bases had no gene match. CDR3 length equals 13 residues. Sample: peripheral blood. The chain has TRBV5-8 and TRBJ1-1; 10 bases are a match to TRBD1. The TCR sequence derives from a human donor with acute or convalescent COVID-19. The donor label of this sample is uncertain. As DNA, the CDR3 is TGTGCCAGCAGCACAGACAGGGGGCGCGTAGCTTTCTTT. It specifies CASSTDRGRVAFF.